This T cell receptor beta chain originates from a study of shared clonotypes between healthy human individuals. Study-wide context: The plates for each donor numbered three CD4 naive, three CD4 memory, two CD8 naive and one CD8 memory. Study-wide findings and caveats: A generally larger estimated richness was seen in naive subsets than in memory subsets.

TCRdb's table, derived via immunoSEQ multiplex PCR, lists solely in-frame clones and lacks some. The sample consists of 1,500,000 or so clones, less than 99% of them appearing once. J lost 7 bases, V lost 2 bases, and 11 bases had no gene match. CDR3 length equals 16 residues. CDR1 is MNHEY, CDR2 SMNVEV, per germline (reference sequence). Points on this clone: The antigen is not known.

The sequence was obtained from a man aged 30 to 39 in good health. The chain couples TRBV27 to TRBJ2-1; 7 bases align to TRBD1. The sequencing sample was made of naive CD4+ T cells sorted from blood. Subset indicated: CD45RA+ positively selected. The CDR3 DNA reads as TGTGCCAGCAGTTTACTTCCAAGACAGGGAACGAATGAGCAGTTCTTC. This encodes CASSLLPRQGTNEQFF.